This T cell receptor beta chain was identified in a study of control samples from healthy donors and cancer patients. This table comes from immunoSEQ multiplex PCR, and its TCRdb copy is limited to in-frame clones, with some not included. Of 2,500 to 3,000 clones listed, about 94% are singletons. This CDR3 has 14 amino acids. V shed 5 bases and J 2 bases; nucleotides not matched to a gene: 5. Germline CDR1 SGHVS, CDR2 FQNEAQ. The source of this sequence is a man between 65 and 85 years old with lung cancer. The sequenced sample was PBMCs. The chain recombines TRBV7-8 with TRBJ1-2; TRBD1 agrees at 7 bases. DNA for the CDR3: TGTGCCAGCAGCACTACAGGGGCCAACTATGGCTACACCTTC. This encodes CASSTTGANYGYTF.